These 6 T cell receptor beta chains share one sample of origin, sequenced in a study of blood T cell repertoires in COVID-19. The repertoire was sequenced with immunoSEQ multiplex PCR; TCRdb's copy has only in-frame clones and lacks some. Among about 96,000 clones listed, around 90% were seen once. Material: peripheral blood. The receptors shown here come from a human donor with COVID-19, enrolled during active disease. The donor label of this sample is uncertain.

Details on this clone: This sample includes further DNA sequences coding for the same CDR3. V usage is TRBV12-3 or TRBV12-4 and J usage is TRBJ1-5, with 8 bases matching TRBD1. This CDR3 has 13 amino acids. J was trimmed by 6 bases and V by 2 bases; bases with no gene match: 0. The CDR3 DNA reads TGTGCCAGCAGTTTAACAGGGGGTCAGCCCCAGCATTTT. It codes for CASSLTGGQPQHF.

The sample holds one count of this clone. V usage is TRBV18 and J usage is TRBJ1-4, with 7 bases matching TRBD1. This CDR3 contains 16 residues. V lost 4 bases to trimming and J lost 14 bases; unmatched junction nucleotides: 19. Germline CDR1 is KGHSH and CDR2 is LQKENI. CDR3: CASSRQGELHEKLLFF. The CDR3, as DNA: TGTGCCAGCTCACGCCAGGGGGAGCTCCATGAAAAACTGCTGTTTTTT.

The chain is built from TRBV2 and TRBJ2-3, with TRBD1 matching 7 bases. Germline lookup yields CDR1 SNHLY and CDR2 FYNNEI. The V segment lost 5 bases and the J segment 6 bases; nucleotides outside the gene matches: 8. The CDR3 runs 14 residues. The CDR3 region is CASSRDRVSDTQYF. CDR3 in DNA: TGTGCCAGCAGTCGAGACAGGGTGTCCGATACGCAGTATTTT.

The chain joins TRBV6-5 to TRBJ1-5, with D perhaps matching TRBD1 (5 bases). The V and J ends lost 8 bases and 6 bases respectively, with 14 bases between them. CDR1 is MNHEY and CDR2 is SVGAGI in the germline V gene. This CDR3 spans 13 amino acids. The chain's CDR3 is CASSPGNSQPQHF. CDR3 nucleotides: TGTGCCAGCTCTCCAGGGAATAGTCAGCCCCAGCATTTT.

This chain connects TRBV7-2 to TRBJ1-2; TRBD1 might be the D (6 bases). Trimming took off 3 bases at V and 4 bases at J, with 12 bases between the two ends. CDR1 is SGHTA, CDR2 FQGNSA, per germline. The CDR3 extends over 14 amino acids. The CDR3 spells CASSFRGSIYGYTF. The CDR3 bases are TGTGCCAGCAGCTTCAGGGGATCGATCTATGGCTACACCTTC.

The CDR3 nucleotides are TGTGCCACCAGCAGAGATCCAGGGGAGAACACTGAAGCTTTCTTT. It yields the protein CATSRDPGENTEAFF. This rearrangement joins TRBV15 to TRBJ1-1, with D perhaps TRBD1 (6 bases). V lost 0 bases to trimming and J lost 1 base, with 9 bases between them. Per the germline V gene, CDR1 is LNHNV and CDR2 is YYDKDF (reference sequence). The CDR3 contains 15 residues.